This paragraph covers one T cell receptor (beta chain) sequence. The data were taken from a study of CXCR3-negative and CXCR3-positive naive CD8 T cells. Germline CDR1 DFQATT, CDR2 SNEGSKA (reference sequence). This CDR3 spans 14 amino acids. Each TRB cDNA library was prepared by 5' RACE (with UMI labels). TCRdb reprocessed the 5' RACE reads and reports one entry per CDR3 protein, with no DNA. The sample has roughly 89,000 distinct CDR3 sequences. This receptor was obtained from a human donor in good health. Some clones in this sample may be carry-over from other donors' samples. This chain uses TRBV20-1 with TRBJ2-7; TCRdb picks TRBD2, but there is no DNA to check that call. The sequencing sample was made of naive CXCR3- CD8+ T cells from blood. Subset denoted: CD45RO-CCR7+CD27+CD95- naive CD8+ T cells lacking CXCR3 (TNR3-). The CDR3 loop reads CSARPSTSPYEQYF.